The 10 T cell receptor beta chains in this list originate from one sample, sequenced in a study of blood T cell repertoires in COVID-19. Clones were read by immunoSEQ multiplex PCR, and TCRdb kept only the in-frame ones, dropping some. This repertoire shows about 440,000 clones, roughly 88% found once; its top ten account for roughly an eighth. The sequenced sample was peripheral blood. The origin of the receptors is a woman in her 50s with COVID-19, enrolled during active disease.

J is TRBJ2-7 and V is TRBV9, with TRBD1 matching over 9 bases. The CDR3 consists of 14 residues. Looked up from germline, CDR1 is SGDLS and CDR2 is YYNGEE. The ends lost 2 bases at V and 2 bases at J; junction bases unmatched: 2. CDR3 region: CASSVRDRAYEQYF. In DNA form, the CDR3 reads TGTGCCAGCAGCGTTAGGGACAGGGCCTACGAGCAGTACTTC.

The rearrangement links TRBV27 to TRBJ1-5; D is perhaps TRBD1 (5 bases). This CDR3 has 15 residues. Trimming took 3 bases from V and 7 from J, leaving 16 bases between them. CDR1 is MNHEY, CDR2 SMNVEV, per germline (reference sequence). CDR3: CASSLSTYPGQPQHF. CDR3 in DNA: TGTGCCAGCAGTTTGTCCACATACCCAGGGCAGCCCCAGCATTTT.

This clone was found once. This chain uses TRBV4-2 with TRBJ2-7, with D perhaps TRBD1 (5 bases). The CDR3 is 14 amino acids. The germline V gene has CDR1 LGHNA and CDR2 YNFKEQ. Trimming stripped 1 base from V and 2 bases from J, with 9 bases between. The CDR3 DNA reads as TGTGCCAGCAGCCAAGTAGGCAGGGCCTACGAGCAGTACTTC. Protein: CASSQVGRAYEQYF.

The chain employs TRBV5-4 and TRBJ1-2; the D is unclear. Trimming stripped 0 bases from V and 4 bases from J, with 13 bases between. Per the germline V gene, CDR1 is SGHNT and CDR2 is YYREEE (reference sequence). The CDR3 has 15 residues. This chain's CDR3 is CASSLAGTASYGYTF. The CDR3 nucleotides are TGTGCCAGCAGCTTGGCAGGAACAGCCTCCTATGGCTACACCTTC.

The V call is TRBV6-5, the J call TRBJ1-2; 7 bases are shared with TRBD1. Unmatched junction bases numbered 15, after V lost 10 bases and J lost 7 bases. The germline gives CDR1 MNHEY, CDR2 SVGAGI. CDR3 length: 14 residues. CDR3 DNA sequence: TGTGCCACTTCAGAGGGGGCAGGCGGCGGTGGCTACACCTTC. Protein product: CATSEGAGGGGYTF.

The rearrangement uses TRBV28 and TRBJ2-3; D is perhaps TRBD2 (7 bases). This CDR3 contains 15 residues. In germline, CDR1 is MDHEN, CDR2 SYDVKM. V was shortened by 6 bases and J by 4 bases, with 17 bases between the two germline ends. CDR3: CASSSGGGGADTQYF. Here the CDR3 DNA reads TGTGCCAGCAGCTCCGGAGGGGGGGGCGCAGATACGCAGTATTTT.

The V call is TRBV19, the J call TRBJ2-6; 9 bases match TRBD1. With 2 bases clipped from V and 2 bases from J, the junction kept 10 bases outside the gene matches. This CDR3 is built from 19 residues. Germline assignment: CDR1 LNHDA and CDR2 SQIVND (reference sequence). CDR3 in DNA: TGTGCCAGTAGTATACCCCGGACAGGGGAGTTCGCTGGGGCCAACGTCCTGACTTTC. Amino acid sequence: CASSIPRTGEFAGANVLTF.

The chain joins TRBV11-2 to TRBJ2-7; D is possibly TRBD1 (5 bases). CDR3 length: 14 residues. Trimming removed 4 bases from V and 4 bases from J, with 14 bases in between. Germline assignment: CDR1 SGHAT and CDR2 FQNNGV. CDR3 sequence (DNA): TGTGCCAGCAGCTATAGGGGCCCCTTATACGAGCAGTACTTC. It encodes CASSYRGPLYEQYF.

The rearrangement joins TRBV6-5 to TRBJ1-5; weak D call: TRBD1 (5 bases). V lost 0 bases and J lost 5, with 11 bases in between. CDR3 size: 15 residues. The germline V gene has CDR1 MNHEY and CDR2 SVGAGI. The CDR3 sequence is CASSYSNIGDQPQHF. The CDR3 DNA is TGTGCCAGCAGTTACTCGAATATAGGGGATCAGCCCCAGCATTTT.

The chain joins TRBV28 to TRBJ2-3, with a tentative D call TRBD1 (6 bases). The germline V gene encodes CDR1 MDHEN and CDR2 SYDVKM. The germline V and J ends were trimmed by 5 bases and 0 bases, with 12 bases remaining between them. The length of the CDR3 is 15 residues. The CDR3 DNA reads TGTGCCAGCAGTCCGGGACAACTCAGCACAGATACGCAGTATTTT. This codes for CASSPGQLSTDTQYF. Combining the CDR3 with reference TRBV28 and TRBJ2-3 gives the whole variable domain DVKVTQSSRYLVKRTGEKVFLECVQDMDHENMFWYRQDPGLGLRLIYFSYDVKMKEKGDIPEGYSVSREKKERFSLILESASTNQTSMYLCASSPGQLSTDTQYFGPGTRLTVL.